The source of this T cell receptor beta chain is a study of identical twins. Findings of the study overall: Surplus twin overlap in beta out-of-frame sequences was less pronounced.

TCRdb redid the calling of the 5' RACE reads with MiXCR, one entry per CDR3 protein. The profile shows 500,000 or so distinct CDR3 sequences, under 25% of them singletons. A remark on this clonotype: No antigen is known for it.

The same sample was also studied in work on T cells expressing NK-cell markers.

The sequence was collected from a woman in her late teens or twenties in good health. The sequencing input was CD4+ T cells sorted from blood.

The CDR3: CAWSASGNTDTQYF. The CDR3 bases are TGTGCCTGGAGTGCAAGCGGGAACACAGATACGCAGTATTTT. This sequence joins TRBV30 and TRBJ2-3; TRBD2 aligns across 7 bases. V dropped 1 base and J dropped 2; count of bases not matched to a gene: 3. Germline V gives CDR1 GTSNPN, CDR2 SVGIG (reference sequence). The CDR3 totals 14 residues.